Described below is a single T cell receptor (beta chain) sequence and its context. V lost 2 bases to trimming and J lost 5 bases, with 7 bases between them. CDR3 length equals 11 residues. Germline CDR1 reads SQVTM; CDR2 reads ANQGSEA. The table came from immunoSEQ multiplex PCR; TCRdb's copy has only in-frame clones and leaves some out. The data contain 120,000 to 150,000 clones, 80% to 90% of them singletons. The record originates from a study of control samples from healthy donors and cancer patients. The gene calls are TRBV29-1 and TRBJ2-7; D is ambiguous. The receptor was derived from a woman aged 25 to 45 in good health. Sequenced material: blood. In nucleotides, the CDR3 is TGCAGCGTTGAACTTCTCCACGAGCAGTACTTC. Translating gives CSVELLHEQYF.